Listed below are T cell receptor beta chains from one sample, sequenced in a study of a mutant IDH1 vaccine in newly diagnosed glioma. Profiling relied on immunoSEQ multiplex PCR, and the TCRdb table lists in-frame clones only, not all of them. This sample has around 61,000 clones, with approximately 90% found just once. The antigens for these receptors are not known. The sample in question was PBMCs, obtained from a glioma patient whose treatment included an IDH1 peptide vaccine. The receptors here all came from a woman in her forties with glioma. CDR3s include the opening cysteine and the closing phenylalanine or tryptophan. D genes are given only for firm matches. Clone size, where shown, is once, few, many, or a class for clones that have expanded.

d_call	v_call	j_call	clone_size	cdr3_aa	cdr3_nt
TRBD1	TRBV4-2	TRBJ2-1	-	CASSRGGLSYNEQFF	TGTGCCAGCAGCCGAGGGGGCTTGTCCTACAATGAGCAGTTCTTC
-	TRBV6-5	TRBJ2-5	-	CASSKSETQYF	TGTGCCAGCAGTAAAAGTGAGACCCAGTACTTC
-	TRBV7-2	TRBJ1-1	-	CASSLSNTEAFF	TGTGCCAGCAGCTTAAGTAACACTGAAGCTTTCTTT
-	TRBV7-9	TRBJ1-1	-	CASSLGAGTEAFF	TGTGCCAGCAGCTTAGGTGCAGGGACTGAAGCTTTCTTT
-	TRBV6-7	TRBJ1-5	-	CASSAVRANQPQHF	TGTGCCAGCAGTGCGGTCCGGGCCAATCAGCCCCAGCATTTT
TRBD1	TRBV2	TRBJ2-7	-	CATNPQGAPYEQYF	TGTGCCACTAATCCACAGGGGGCGCCCTACGAGCAGTACTTC
TRBD2	TRBV5-4	TRBJ2-5	-	CASSRRTSGGETQYF	TGTGCCAGCAGCCGACGGACTAGCGGTGGCGAGACCCAGTACTTC
-	TRBV2	TRBJ1-5	-	CASSRHISNQPQHF	TGTGCCAGCAGCCGTCATATAAGCAATCAGCCCCAGCATTTT
-	TRBV12-5	TRBJ1-2	-	CASGLVSGGYTF	TGTGCTAGTGGTTTAGTTTCAGGAGGCTACACCTTC
-	TRBV4-2	TRBJ1-1	-	CASSQDRGDAMNTEAFF	TGTGCCAGCAGCCAAGATAGGGGCGACGCTATGAACACTGAAGCTTTCTTT
TRBD1	TRBV7-2	TRBJ2-7	-	CASSFAGQALRYEQYF	TGTGCCAGCAGCTTTGCCGGACAGGCTCTTCGGTACGAGCAGTACTTC
TRBD2	TRBV5-1	TRBJ2-3	-	CASSPAFGGTTDTQYF	TGCGCCAGCAGCCCTGCTTTCGGGGGGACCACAGATACGCAGTATTTT
-	TRBV19	TRBJ1-2	once	CASSIDHLGRGYTF	TGTGCCAGTAGTATAGACCACTTGGGCCGCGGCTACACCTTC
-	TRBV6-5	TRBJ2-1	-	CASSYDTGTFNNEQFF	TGTGCCAGCAGTTACGATACCGGGACTTTTAACAATGAGCAGTTCTTC
TRBD1	TRBV5-1	TRBJ2-3	-	CASSFSGGPTDTQYF	TGCGCCAGCAGCTTTTCAGGGGGCCCCACAGATACGCAGTATTTT
TRBD1	TRBV10-3	TRBJ1-5	-	CAISDPRQGNQPQHF	TGTGCCATCAGTGACCCCCGACAGGGGAATCAGCCCCAGCATTTT
TRBD2	TRBV15	TRBJ2-1	-	CATSRSDGRAFSQEQFF	TGTGCCACCAGCAGATCCGACGGGAGGGCCTTTTCACAGGAGCAGTTCTTC
-	TRBV19	TRBJ2-2	-	CASSKDSSTGELFF	TGTGCCAGTAGCAAGGACTCAAGCACCGGGGAGCTGTTTTTT
-	TRBV4-1	TRBJ1-5	-	CASSQEGEAVINQPQHF	TGCGCCAGCAGCCAAGAAGGAGAGGCGGTTATCAATCAGCCCCAGCATTTT
TRBD1	TRBV18	TRBJ1-5	-	CASSPDRGVNQPQHF	TGTGCCAGCTCACCAGACAGGGGCGTCAATCAGCCCCAGCATTTT
TRBD2	TRBV6-5	TRBJ2-5	-	CASRLAGGQETQYF	TGTGCCAGCAGACTAGCGGGAGGCCAAGAGACCCAGTACTTC
-	TRBV5-8	TRBJ2-5	-	CASSLDRAKTQYF	TGTGCCAGCAGCTTGGACAGGGCTAAGACCCAGTACTTC
TRBD2	TRBV5-1	TRBJ2-1	-	CASSLGLASDEQFF	TGCGCCAGCAGCTTGGGACTAGCTAGCGATGAGCAGTTCTTC
-	TRBV25-1	TRBJ2-2	-	CASSPLVSGTGELFF	TGTGCCAGCAGTCCCCTTGTGTCAGGGACCGGGGAGCTGTTTTTT
TRBD1	TRBV27	TRBJ1-2	-	CASGLQGEGGYTF	TGTGCCAGCGGGCTACAGGGGGAGGGTGGCTACACCTTC